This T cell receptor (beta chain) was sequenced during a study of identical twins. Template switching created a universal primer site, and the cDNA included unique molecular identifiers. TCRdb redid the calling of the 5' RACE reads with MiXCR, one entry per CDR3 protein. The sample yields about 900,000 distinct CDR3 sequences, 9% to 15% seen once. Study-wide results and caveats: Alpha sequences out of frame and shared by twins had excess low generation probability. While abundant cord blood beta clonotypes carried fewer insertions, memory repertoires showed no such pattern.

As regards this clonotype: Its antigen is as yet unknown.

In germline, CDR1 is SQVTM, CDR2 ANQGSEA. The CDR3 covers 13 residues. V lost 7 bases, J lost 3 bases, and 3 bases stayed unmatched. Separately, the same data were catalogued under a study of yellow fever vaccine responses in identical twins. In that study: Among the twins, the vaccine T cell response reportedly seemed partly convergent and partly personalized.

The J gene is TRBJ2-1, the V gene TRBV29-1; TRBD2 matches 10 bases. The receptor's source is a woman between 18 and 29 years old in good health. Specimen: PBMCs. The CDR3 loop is CSASGGYYNEQFF. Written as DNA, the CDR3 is TGCAGCGCTAGCGGGGGTTACTACAATGAGCAGTTCTTC.